One and the same sample provided the 18 T cell receptor beta chains below, sequenced in a study of cytomegalovirus exposure and HLA in healthy donors. PCR primers comprised 60 Vbeta and 13 Jbeta primers. Generated by immunoSEQ multiplex PCR, the TCRdb table keeps only in-frame clones and is missing some. Of over 50,000 clones listed, more than 70% are singletons. Input material: PBMCs. All receptors come from a man aged 50-60 years in good health and CMV-seropositive.

The chain links TRBV7-2 to TRBJ1-2, with a possible D match to TRBD1 (5 bases). Germline loops: CDR1 SGHTA, CDR2 FQGNSA. This CDR3 has 14 residues. With 2 bases removed from V and 4 bases from J, the gap between germline ends came to 11 bases. The CDR3 here is CASSLRRRGYGYTF. CDR3 DNA: TGTGCCAGCAGCTTAAGGCGGAGGGGCTATGGCTACACCTTC.

The chain is built from TRBV4-1 and TRBJ1-3; D gene unclear. The CDR3 is 15 residues long. Germline CDR1 and CDR2: MGHRA and YSYEKL. Trimming shortened V by 1 base and J by 0 bases, and 7 bases separated the two germline ends. CDR3 amino acids: CASSQGRSSGNTIYF. CDR3 DNA: TGCGCCAGCAGCCAAGGGAGATCCTCTGGAAACACCATATATTTT.

The V call is TRBV27, the J call TRBJ2-2; TRBD2 matches at 7 bases. The CDR3 is 17 residues long. Germline V lookup: CDR1 MNHEY, CDR2 SMNVEV (reference sequence). The J segment lost 3 bases and the V segment lost 0 bases, leaving 7 bases of the junction unmatched. The CDR3 DNA sequence: TGTGCCAGCAGTTTATCGTATCGGGGGGTCTACACCGGGGAGCTGTTTTTT. Translation: CASSLSYRGVYTGELFF.

This clone was observed a handful of times. V and J are TRBV7-2 and TRBJ1-1; 10 bases are shared with TRBD1. This CDR3 has 14 residues. Germline V CDR1 and CDR2: SGHTA, FQGNSA. Trimming took 5 bases from V and 5 from J; bases not matched to a gene: 5. CDR3 sequence (DNA): TGTGCCAGCAGCCGGACAGGGGGGAGGACTGAAGCTTTCTTT. It translates to CASSRTGGRTEAFF.

This clone has a handful of counts. This sequence joins TRBV4-2 and TRBJ2-7, with D tentatively TRBD2 (5 bases). There are 13 residues in the CDR3. The V end lost 1 base, the J end lost 3 bases, and 7 bases lay between the germline ends. Germline-derived CDR1 and CDR2 are LGHNA and YNFKEQ. In DNA form, the CDR3 reads TGTGCCAGCAGCCAAGTGAGGGACTACGAGCAGTACTTC. Amino acids: CASSQVRDYEQYF.

V usage is TRBV19 and J usage is TRBJ1-4; D remains ambiguous. CDR1 LNHDA and CDR2 SQIVND come from the germline V gene (reference sequence). The CDR3 sequence is 16 residues long. The V and J ends lost 6 bases and 0 bases respectively, with 14 bases between them. The DNA of the CDR3 is TGTGCCAGTAGCCTTGAGGGTCTGACAACTAATGAAAAACTGTTTTTT. This encodes CASSLEGLTTNEKLFF.

CDR3 sequence: CASSQGTGLGYTF. The CDR3 nucleotides read TGTGCCAGCAGCCAAGGGACAGGGCTGGGCTACACCTTC. This sequence joins TRBV14 and TRBJ1-2; 8 bases line up with TRBD1. The CDR3 length is 13 residues. V dropped 1 base and J dropped 8; count of bases not matched to a gene: 3. Germline V CDR1 and CDR2: SGHDN, FVKESK. Looking up the rest from reference TRBV14 and TRBJ1-2 gives the full variable domain: EAGVTQFPSHSVIEKGQTVTLRCDPISGHDNLYWYRRVMGKEIKFLLHFVKESKQDESGMPNNRFLAERTGGTYSTLKVQPAELEDSGVYFCASSQGTGLGYTFGSGTRLTVV.

In this sample, this clone turned up a few times. The CDR3 DNA sequence: TGTGCCACCAGCAGACCGACTAGCGGGAGTTTGTCACGATACAATGAGCAGTTCTTC. Translation: CATSRPTSGSLSRYNEQFF. The V call is TRBV15, the J call TRBJ2-1; 12 positions match TRBD2. Trimming at V came to 2 bases and at J to 4 bases, leaving 12 bases not matched to a gene. The germline V gene encodes CDR1 LNHNV and CDR2 YYDKDF (reference sequence). This CDR3 is built from 19 residues. Full variable domain (outside the CDR3, taken from reference TRBV15 and TRBJ2-1): DAMVIQNPRYQVTQFGKPVTLSCSQTLNHNVMYWYQQKSSQAPKLLFHYYDKDFNNEADTPDNFQSRRPNTSFCFLDIRSPGLGDTAMYLCATSRPTSGSLSRYNEQFFGPGTRLTVL.

The chain couples TRBV6-4 to TRBJ2-1, with 13 positions matching TRBD2. This CDR3 contains 18 residues. The trim removed 4 bases at V and 6 bases at J, leaving 12 bases unmatched. Germline-derived CDR1 and CDR2 are MRHNA and SNTAGT. CDR3 region: CASSGSTSGGGRFNEQFF. The CDR3 DNA reads TGTGCCAGCAGTGGAAGCACTAGCGGGGGGGGCCGGTTCAATGAGCAGTTCTTC.

This clone was found a few times. The chain has TRBV6-1 and TRBJ1-1, with D unclear. Trimming removed 6 bases at V and 0 bases at J, with 5 bases between. CDR1 is MNHNS and CDR2 is SASEGT in the germline V gene. CDR3 length: 12 amino acids. The CDR3 spells CASSHLNTEAFF. The CDR3 DNA sequence: TGTGCCAGCAGCCATTTGAACACTGAAGCTTTCTTT.

In its sample, this clone was seen a few times. V usage is TRBV30 and J usage is TRBJ2-2; TRBD2 agrees at 8 bases. This CDR3 has 15 residues. V was pared by 2 bases and J by 4 bases, with 6 bases of the junction left unmatched. Germline V CDR1 and CDR2: GTSNPN, SVGIG (reference sequence). For the CDR3, the DNA is TGTGCCTGGAGTCGGTCCGGGGGGGGCACCGGGGAGCTGTTTTTT. This codes for CAWSRSGGGTGELFF.

The chain links TRBV27 to TRBJ1-5, with 10 bases lining up with TRBD1. The CDR3 is 16 amino acids. Germline loops: CDR1 MNHEY, CDR2 SMNVEV (reference sequence). The V gene end was trimmed by 3 bases and the J gene end by 6 bases; junction bases not matched to a gene: 8. In nucleotides, the CDR3 is TGTGCCAGCAGTTTCAGCGGGACAGGGGCCGGTCAGCCCCAGCATTTT. Amino acids: CASSFSGTGAGQPQHF.

The chain recombines TRBV18 with TRBJ2-7; TRBD1 is a possible D gene (6 bases). The V and J ends lost 4 bases and 0 bases respectively, with 10 bases between them. Germline CDR1 and CDR2: KGHSH and LQKENI. The CDR3 sequence is 14 residues long. The CDR3 reads CASSRRQDSYEQYF. The CDR3 DNA is TGTGCCAGCTCACGGAGACAGGACTCCTACGAGCAGTACTTC. The full variable domain, in which reference TRBV18 and TRBJ2-7 provide the parts outside the CDR3, is NAGVMQNPRHLVRRRGQEARLRCSPMKGHSHVYWYRQLPEEGLKFMVYLQKENIIDESGMPKERFSAEFPKEGPSILRIQQVVRGDSAAYFCASSRRQDSYEQYFGPGTRLTVT.

The chain joins TRBV6-1 to TRBJ1-2; TRBD1 aligns across 7 bases. The CDR3 extends over 14 amino acids. After removal of 2 bases from V and 6 bases from J, the junction contained 6 bases not matched to a gene. The V gene's germline CDR1 is MNHNS and CDR2 SASEGT. Here the CDR3 DNA reads TGTGCCAGCAGTGAATACGACAGGGATAATGGCTACACCTTC. It is translated as CASSEYDRDNGYTF.

The J gene is TRBJ2-2, the V gene TRBV7-9; D remains ambiguous. Germline CDR1 is SEHNR and CDR2 is FQNEAQ (reference sequence). The CDR3 is 14 residues long. Deletions cut 4 bases from V and 3 bases from J, with 9 bases between. DNA of the CDR3: TGTGCCAGCAGCTCGATCTCAGACACCGGGGAGCTGTTTTTT. It is translated as CASSSISDTGELFF.

The chain couples TRBV28 to TRBJ2-7; 10 bases map to TRBD1. The germline gives CDR1 MDHEN, CDR2 SYDVKM. The ends lost 3 bases at V and 7 bases at J; junction bases unmatched: 12. CDR3 length: 16 residues. CDR3 in amino acids: CASSLSLFAGQGEQYF. The CDR3 DNA reads as TGTGCCAGCAGTTTGTCTTTATTTGCGGGACAGGGGGAGCAGTACTTC.

The V gene is TRBV28, the J gene TRBJ2-1, with D perhaps matching TRBD1 (5 bases). The CDR3 length is 14 residues. From germline, CDR1 is MDHEN and CDR2 SYDVKM. Trimming cost V 10 bases and J 0 bases, with 13 bases left between them. The CDR3 is CATLQVPSYNEQFF. CDR3 nucleotide sequence: TGTGCCACACTACAGGTCCCCTCCTACAATGAGCAGTTCTTC. Based on the CDR3 plus reference TRBV28 and TRBJ2-1, the full variable domain is DVKVTQSSRYLVKRTGEKVFLECVQDMDHENMFWYRQDPGLGLRLIYFSYDVKMKEKGDIPEGYSVSREKKERFSLILESASTNQTSMYLCATLQVPSYNEQFFGPGTRLTVL.

This sequence joins TRBV15 and TRBJ1-4, with D perhaps TRBD1 (5 bases). This CDR3 has 14 amino acids. V dropped 7 bases and J dropped 0 bases, with 9 bases sitting between them. Looked up from germline, CDR1 is LNHNV and CDR2 is YYDKDF (reference sequence). Written as DNA, the CDR3 is TGTGCCACCACCGGGGACTCAACTAATGAAAAACTGTTTTTT. It codes for CATTGDSTNEKLFF.